The T cell receptor beta chain described here comes from a study of T cells in Graves' hyperthyroidism and ophthalmopathy. Study context: Peripheral blood was taken when the disease was first diagnosed, before any treatment began.

Only a few counts were recorded for this clonotype. What it recognizes is unknown. Diagnoses were made from clinical symptoms, serum measures (thyroxine and TRAb), thyroid ultrasound and orbital computed tomography. Whole-study findings and limits: Most thyroid-expanded clonotypes above 0.001 were also found in blood.

Researchers took RNA transcripts and amplified the TCR beta CDR3 regions from them. First-round RT-PCR with HTBI primers amplified the TCR CDR3 region. TCRdb passed the multiplex PCR reads through MiXCR, listing each CDR3 protein once. The sample has 300,000 to 450,000 distinct CDR3 sequences; 13% are singletons. The CDR3 spans 15 residues. After removal of 3 bases from V and 6 bases from J, the junction contained 6 bases not matched to a gene. Looked up from germline, CDR1 is KGHDR and CDR2 is SFDVKD. This chain uses TRBV24-1 with TRBJ1-5; TRBD1 matches 8 bases. Specimen: blood. This TCR derives from a man aged 25-40 years with Graves' hyperthyroidism that later progressed to Graves' ophthalmopathy. CDR3 region: CATSDGQGGSQPQHF. The CDR3 region has the DNA TGTGCCACCAGTGATGGACAGGGAGGCAGTCAGCCCCAGCATTTT.